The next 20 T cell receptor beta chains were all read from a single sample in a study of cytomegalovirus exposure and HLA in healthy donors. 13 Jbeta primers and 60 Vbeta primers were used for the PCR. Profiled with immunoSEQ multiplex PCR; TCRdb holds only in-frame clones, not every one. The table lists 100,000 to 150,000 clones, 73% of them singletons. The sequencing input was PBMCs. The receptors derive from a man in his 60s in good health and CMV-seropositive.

The CDR3 DNA reads as TGTGCCAGCAGCTTAACAGGGGCCGCCTACGAGCAGTACTTC. Its translation is CASSLTGAAYEQYF. The rearrangement uses TRBV5-4 and TRBJ2-5, with 7 bases matching TRBD1. The end of the DNA aligns better with TRBJ2-7, so the J call may be wrong. Germline loops: CDR1 SGHNT, CDR2 YYREEE (reference sequence). The CDR3 consists of 14 residues.

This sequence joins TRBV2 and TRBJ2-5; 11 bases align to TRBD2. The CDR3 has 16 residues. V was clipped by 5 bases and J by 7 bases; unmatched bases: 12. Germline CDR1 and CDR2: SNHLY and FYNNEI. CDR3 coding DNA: TGTGCCAGCAGTCCCCGGACTAGCGGGCCACTGGGGACCCAGTACTTC. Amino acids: CASSPRTSGPLGTQYF.

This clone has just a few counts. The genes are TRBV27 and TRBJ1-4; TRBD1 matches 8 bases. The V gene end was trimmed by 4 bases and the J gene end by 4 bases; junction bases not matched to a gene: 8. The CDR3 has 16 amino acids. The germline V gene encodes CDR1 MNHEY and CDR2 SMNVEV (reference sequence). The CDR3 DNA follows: TGTGCCAGCAGTTGGGGGCCAGGGGGCGATAATGAAAAACTGTTTTTT. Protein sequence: CASSWGPGGDNEKLFF.

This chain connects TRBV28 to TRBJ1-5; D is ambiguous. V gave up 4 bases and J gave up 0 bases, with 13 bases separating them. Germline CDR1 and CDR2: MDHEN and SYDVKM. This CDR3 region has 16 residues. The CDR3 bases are TGTGCCAGCAGTTCCCCTGGAGGATATAGCAATCAGCCCCAGCATTTT. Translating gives CASSSPGGYSNQPQHF.

In DNA form, the CDR3 reads TGTGCCAGCAGTGGCAGGTTGGAATCACCCCTCCACTTT. Translating gives CASSGRLESPLHF. The chain has TRBV2 and TRBJ1-6; unclear D gene. V was cut by 4 bases and J by 10 bases, with 11 bases left in between. Germline CDR1 reads SNHLY; CDR2 reads FYNNEI. The CDR3 is 13 residues long.

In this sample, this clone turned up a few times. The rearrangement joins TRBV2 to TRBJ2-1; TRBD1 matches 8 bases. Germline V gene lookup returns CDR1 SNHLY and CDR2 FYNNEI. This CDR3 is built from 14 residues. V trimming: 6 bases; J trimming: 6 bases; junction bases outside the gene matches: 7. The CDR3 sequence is CASRRRTGINEQFF. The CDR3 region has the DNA TGTGCCAGCAGGAGGAGGACAGGGATCAATGAGCAGTTCTTC.

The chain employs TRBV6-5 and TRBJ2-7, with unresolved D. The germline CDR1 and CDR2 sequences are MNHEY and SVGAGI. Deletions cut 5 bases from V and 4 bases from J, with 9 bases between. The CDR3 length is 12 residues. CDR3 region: CASSGQDYEQYF. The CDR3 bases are TGTGCCAGCAGTGGTCAGGATTACGAGCAGTACTTC.

DNA of the CDR3: TGTGCCAGTAGTATAGAGCGGGGGCGCGGAGCTTTCTTT. This gives the protein CASSIERGRGAFF. This sequence joins TRBV19 and TRBJ1-1; a weak D match, TRBD1 (6 bases). The CDR3 is 13 amino acids. Germline V lookup: CDR1 LNHDA, CDR2 SQIVND (reference sequence). Trimming stripped 0 bases from V and 10 bases from J, with 12 bases between. The full variable domain, completed using reference TRBV19 and TRBJ1-1, is DGGITQSPKYLFRKEGQNVTLSCEQNLNHDAMYWYRQDPGQGLRLIYYSQIVNDFQKGDIAEGYSVSREKKESFPLTVTSAQKNPTAFYLCASSIERGRGAFFGQGTRLTVV.

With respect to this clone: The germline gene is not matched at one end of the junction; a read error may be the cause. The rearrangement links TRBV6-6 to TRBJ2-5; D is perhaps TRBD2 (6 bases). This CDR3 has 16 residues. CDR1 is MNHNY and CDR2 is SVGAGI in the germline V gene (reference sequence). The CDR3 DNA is TGTGCCAACAGTTCGAATCCTAGCGTTGGGCAAGAGACCCAGTACTTC. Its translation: CANSSNPSVGQETQYF.

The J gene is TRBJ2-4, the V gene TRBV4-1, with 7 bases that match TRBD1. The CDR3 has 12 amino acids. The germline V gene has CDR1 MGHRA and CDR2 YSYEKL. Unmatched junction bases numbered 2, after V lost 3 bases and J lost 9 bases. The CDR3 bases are TGCGCCAGCAGCCATCCAGGGGGCATTCAGTACTTC. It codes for CASSHPGGIQYF.

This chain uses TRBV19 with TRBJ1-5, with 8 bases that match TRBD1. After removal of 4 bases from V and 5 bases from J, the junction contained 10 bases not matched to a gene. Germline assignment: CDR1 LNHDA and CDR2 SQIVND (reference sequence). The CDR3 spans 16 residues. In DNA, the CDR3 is TGTGCCAGTAGTAGGGAAGACAGGGGCACCCATCAGCCCCAGCATTTT. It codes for CASSREDRGTHQPQHF.

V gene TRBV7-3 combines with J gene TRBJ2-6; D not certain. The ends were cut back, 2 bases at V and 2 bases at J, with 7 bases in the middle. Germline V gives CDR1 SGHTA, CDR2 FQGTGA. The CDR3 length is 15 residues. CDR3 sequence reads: CASSLGQTGANVLTF. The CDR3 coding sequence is TGTGCCAGCAGCTTAGGGCAAACTGGGGCCAACGTCCTGACTTTC.

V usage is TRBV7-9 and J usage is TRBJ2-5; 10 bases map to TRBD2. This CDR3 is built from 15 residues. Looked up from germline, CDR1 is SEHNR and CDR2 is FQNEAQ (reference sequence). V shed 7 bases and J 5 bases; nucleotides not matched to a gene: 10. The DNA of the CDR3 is TGTGCCAGCACCAAGGGGGAACTAGCGGGGGAGACCCAGTACTTC. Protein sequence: CASTKGELAGETQYF. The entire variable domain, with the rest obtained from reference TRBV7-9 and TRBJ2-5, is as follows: DTGVSQNPRHKITKRGQNVTFRCDPISEHNRLYWYRQTLGQGPEFLTYFQNEAQLEKSRLLSDRFSAERPKGSFSTLEIQRTEQGDSAMYLCASTKGELAGETQYFGPGTRLLVL.

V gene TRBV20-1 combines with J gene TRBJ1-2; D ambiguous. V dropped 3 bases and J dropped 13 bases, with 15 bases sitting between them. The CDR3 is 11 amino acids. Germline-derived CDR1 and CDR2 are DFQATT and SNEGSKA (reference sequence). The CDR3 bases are TGCAGTGCTAGTTTAGCCCCGTCGGTCACCTTC. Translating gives CSASLAPSVTF.

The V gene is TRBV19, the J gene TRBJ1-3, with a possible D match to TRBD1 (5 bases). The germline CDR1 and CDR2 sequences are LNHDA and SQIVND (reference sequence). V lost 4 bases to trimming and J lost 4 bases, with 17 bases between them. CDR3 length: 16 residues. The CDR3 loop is CASSTPNRGSGNTIYF. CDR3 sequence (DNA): TGTGCCAGTAGTACACCCAACCGGGGGTCCGGAAACACCATATATTTT. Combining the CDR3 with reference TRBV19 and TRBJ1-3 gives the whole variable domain DGGITQSPKYLFRKEGQNVTLSCEQNLNHDAMYWYRQDPGQGLRLIYYSQIVNDFQKGDIAEGYSVSREKKESFPLTVTSAQKNPTAFYLCASSTPNRGSGNTIYFGEGSWLTVV.

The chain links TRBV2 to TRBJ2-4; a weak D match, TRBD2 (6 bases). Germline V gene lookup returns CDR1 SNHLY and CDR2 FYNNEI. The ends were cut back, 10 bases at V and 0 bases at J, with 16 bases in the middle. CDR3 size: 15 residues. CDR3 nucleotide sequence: TGTGCCACCAAGGGAGGTCCCCTAGCCAAAAACATTCAGTACTTC. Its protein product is CATKGGPLAKNIQYF.

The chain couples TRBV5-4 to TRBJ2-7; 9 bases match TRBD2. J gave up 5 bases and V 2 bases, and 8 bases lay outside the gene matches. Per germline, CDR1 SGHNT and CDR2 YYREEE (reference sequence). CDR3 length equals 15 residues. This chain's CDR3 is CASSFRGTSIHEQYF. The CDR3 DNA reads TGTGCCAGCAGCTTCCGGGGGACTAGCATACACGAGCAGTACTTC.

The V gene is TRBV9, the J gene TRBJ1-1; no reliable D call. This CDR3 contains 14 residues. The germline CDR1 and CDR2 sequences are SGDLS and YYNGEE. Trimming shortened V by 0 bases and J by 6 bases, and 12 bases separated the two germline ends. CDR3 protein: CASSVGQRAAEAFF. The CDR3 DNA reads TGTGCCAGCAGCGTAGGGCAGAGGGCCGCTGAAGCTTTCTTT.

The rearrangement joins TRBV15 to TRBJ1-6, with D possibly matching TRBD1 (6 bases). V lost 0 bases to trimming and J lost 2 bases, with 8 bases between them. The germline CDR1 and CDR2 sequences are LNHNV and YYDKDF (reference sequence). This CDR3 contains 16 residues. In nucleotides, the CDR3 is TGTGCCACCAGCAGAGATCGGGACACCTATAATTCACCCCTCCACTTT. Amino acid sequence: CATSRDRDTYNSPLHF.

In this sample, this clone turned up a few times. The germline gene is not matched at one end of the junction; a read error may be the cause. CDR3 sequence (DNA): TGTGCCAGCAGCTACGAGGAGCCCGAAACCTTT. Translation: CASSYEEPETF. The chain joins TRBV5-6 to TRBJ1-1; D not certain. CDR3 size: 11 residues. Germline V lookup: CDR1 SGHDT, CDR2 YYEEEE.